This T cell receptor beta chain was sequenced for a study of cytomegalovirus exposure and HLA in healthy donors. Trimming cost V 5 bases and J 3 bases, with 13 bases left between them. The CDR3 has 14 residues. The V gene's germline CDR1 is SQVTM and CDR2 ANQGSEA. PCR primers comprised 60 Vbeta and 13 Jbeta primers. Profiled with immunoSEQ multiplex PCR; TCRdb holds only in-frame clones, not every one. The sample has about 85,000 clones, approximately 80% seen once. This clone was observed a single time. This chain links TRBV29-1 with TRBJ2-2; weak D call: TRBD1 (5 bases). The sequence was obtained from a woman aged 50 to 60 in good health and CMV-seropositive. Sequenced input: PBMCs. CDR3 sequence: CSVQQDLYTGELFF. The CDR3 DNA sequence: TGCAGCGTTCAACAGGATTTATACACCGGGGAGCTGTTTTTT.